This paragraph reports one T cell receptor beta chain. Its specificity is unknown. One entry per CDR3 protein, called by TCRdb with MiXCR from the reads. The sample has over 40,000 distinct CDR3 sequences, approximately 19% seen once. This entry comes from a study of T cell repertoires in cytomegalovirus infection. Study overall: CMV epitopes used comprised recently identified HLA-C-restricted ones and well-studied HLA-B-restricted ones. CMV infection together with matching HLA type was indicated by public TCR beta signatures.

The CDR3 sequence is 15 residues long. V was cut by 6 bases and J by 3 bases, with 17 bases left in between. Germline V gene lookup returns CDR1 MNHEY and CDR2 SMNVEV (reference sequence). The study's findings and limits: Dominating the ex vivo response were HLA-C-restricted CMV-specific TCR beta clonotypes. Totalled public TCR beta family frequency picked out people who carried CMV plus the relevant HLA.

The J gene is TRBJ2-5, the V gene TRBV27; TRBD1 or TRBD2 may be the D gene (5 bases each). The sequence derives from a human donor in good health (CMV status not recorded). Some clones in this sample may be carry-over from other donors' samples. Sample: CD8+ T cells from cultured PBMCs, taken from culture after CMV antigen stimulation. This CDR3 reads CASSLGPGAKETQYF. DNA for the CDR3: TGTGCCAGCAGCCTGGGACCGGGTGCCAAAGAGACCCAGTACTTC.